A selection of T cell receptor beta chains follows, all from one sample in a study of monozygotic twins with cystic fibrosis. Only in-frame clones appear in the TCRdb table, and some are missing; sequencing was by immunoSEQ multiplex PCR. Of around 35,000 clones in the sample, 75% to 90% were seen once. The sequenced sample consisted of blood. These receptors were collected from a girl aged 2-15 years with cystic fibrosis. Each CDR3 is given with its conserved first and last residue. The D gene is left open where the match is weak. Size tells how often a clone was seen (once, few, many) or the class of an expanded clone, and some rows leave it out.

clone size: -; V gene: TRBV9; J gene: TRBJ1-2; CDR3 length: 14; D gene: -; CDR3 protein: CASSVGGPYYGYTF; CDR3 DNA: TGTGCCAGCAGCGTAGGGGGGCCCTACTATGGCTACACCTTC
clone size: -; V gene: TRBV9; J gene: TRBJ1-1; CDR3 length: 13; D gene: -; CDR3 protein: CASSAHRNTEAFF; CDR3 DNA: TGTGCCAGCAGCGCCCACAGGAACACTGAAGCTTTCTTT
clone size: -; V gene: TRBV29-1; J gene: TRBJ1-6; CDR3 length: 14; D gene: -; CDR3 protein: CSVAVGAANSPLHF; CDR3 DNA: TGCAGCGTTGCGGTTGGGGCAGCTAATTCACCCCTCCACTTT
clone size: -; V gene: TRBV20-1; J gene: TRBJ2-7; CDR3 length: 10; D gene: -; CDR3 protein: CSARRNEQYF; CDR3 DNA: TGCAGTGCTAGGAGGAACGAGCAGTACTTC
clone size: -; V gene: TRBV30; J gene: TRBJ1-6; CDR3 length: 16; D gene: -; CDR3 protein: CAWSVGSSSYNSPLHF; CDR3 DNA: TGTGCCTGGAGTGTGGGTTCCAGCTCCTATAATTCACCCCTCCACTTT
clone size: -; V gene: TRBV2; J gene: TRBJ1-2; CDR3 length: 13; D gene: -; CDR3 protein: CASRGGGNYGYTF; CDR3 DNA: TGTGCCAGCCGGGGAGGGGGGAACTATGGCTACACCTTC
clone size: few; V gene: TRBV7-9; J gene: TRBJ1-2; CDR3 length: 16; D gene: -; CDR3 protein: CASSLAGMGLNYGYTF; CDR3 DNA: TGTGCCAGCAGCTTAGCGGGAATGGGGCTTAACTATGGCTACACCTTC
clone size: -; V gene: TRBV19; J gene: TRBJ1-1; CDR3 length: 15; D gene: TRBD1; CDR3 protein: CASSIVSSGTGSAFF; CDR3 DNA: TGTGCCAGTAGTATAGTCTCGAGCGGGACAGGGTCGGCTTTCTTT
clone size: -; V gene: TRBV5-6; J gene: TRBJ2-7; CDR3 length: 12; D gene: -; CDR3 protein: CASSFSAYEQYF; CDR3 DNA: TGTGCCAGCAGCTTTTCTGCCTACGAGCAGTACTTC
clone size: -; V gene: TRBV30; J gene: TRBJ1-2; CDR3 length: 12; D gene: -; CDR3 protein: CAWRREYYGYTF; CDR3 DNA: TGTGCCTGGAGAAGGGAATACTATGGCTACACCTTC
clone size: -; V gene: TRBV29-1; J gene: TRBJ1-4; CDR3 length: 15; D gene: -; CDR3 protein: CSVRSGWASGEKLFF; CDR3 DNA: TGCAGCGTTCGCTCAGGGTGGGCCTCCGGGGAAAAACTGTTTTTT
clone size: -; V gene: TRBV5-1; J gene: TRBJ2-3; CDR3 length: 15; D gene: -; CDR3 protein: CASSLGGPSTDTQYF; CDR3 DNA: TGCGCCAGCAGTTTAGGAGGGCCCAGCACAGATACGCAGTATTTT
clone size: -; V gene: TRBV9; J gene: TRBJ2-5; CDR3 length: 18; D gene: TRBD2; CDR3 protein: CASSVGLAGGPGQETQYF; CDR3 DNA: TGTGCCAGCAGCGTGGGACTAGCGGGGGGGCCAGGGCAAGAGACCCAGTACTTC
clone size: -; V gene: TRBV28; J gene: TRBJ1-1; CDR3 length: 12; D gene: -; CDR3 protein: CASSLLDTEAFF; CDR3 DNA: TGTGCCAGCAGTTTGTTGGACACTGAAGCTTTCTTT
clone size: -; V gene: TRBV6-1; J gene: TRBJ2-7; CDR3 length: 12; D gene: -; CDR3 protein: CASSEGGYEQYF; CDR3 DNA: TGTGCCAGCAGTGAAGGTGGGTACGAGCAGTACTTC
clone size: -; V gene: TRBV7-9; J gene: TRBJ2-5; CDR3 length: 13; D gene: -; CDR3 protein: CASSKDFQETQYF; CDR3 DNA: TGTGCCAGCAGCAAGGACTTCCAAGAGACCCAGTACTTC
clone size: -; V gene: TRBV9; J gene: TRBJ2-5; CDR3 length: 18; D gene: TRBD2; CDR3 protein: CASSGGTSGWVLQETQYF; CDR3 DNA: TGTGCCAGCAGCGGTGGGACTAGCGGGTGGGTACTTCAAGAGACCCAGTACTTC
clone size: -; V gene: TRBV10-3; J gene: TRBJ2-2; CDR3 length: 16; D gene: -; CDR3 protein: CAISNTLGPDAGELFF; CDR3 DNA: TGTGCCATCAGTAATACCCTGGGGCCGGACGCCGGGGAGCTGTTTTTT
clone size: -; V gene: TRBV6-1; J gene: TRBJ2-7; CDR3 length: 13; D gene: TRBD2; CDR3 protein: CASSRTSFSEQYF; CDR3 DNA: TGTGCCAGCAGCCGGACTAGTTTTAGCGAGCAGTACTTC
clone size: -; V gene: TRBV14; J gene: TRBJ2-1; CDR3 length: 15; D gene: -; CDR3 protein: CASSPRRARLDEQFF; CDR3 DNA: TGTGCCAGCAGCCCACGAAGGGCTAGGTTGGATGAGCAGTTCTTC
clone size: -; V gene: TRBV6-5; J gene: TRBJ2-7; CDR3 length: 14; D gene: TRBD2; CDR3 protein: CASKLTSSSYEQYF; CDR3 DNA: TGTGCCAGTAAACTGACTAGCAGCTCCTACGAGCAGTACTTC
clone size: -; V gene: TRBV5-1; J gene: TRBJ2-2; CDR3 length: 17; D gene: TRBD1; CDR3 protein: CASSLGGQGGPTGELFF; CDR3 DNA: TGCGCCAGCAGCTTGGGTGGACAGGGGGGACCCACCGGGGAGCTGTTTTTT
clone size: -; V gene: TRBV6-5; J gene: TRBJ2-2; CDR3 length: 16; D gene: -; CDR3 protein: CASSYSGQGLTGELFF; CDR3 DNA: TGTGCCAGCAGTTACTCAGGCCAGGGCCTCACCGGGGAGCTGTTTTTT
clone size: -; V gene: TRBV11-1; J gene: TRBJ2-2; CDR3 length: 15; D gene: -; CDR3 protein: CASSFLGHSTGELFF; CDR3 DNA: TGTGCCAGCAGCTTTCTGGGACACAGCACCGGGGAGCTGTTTTTT
clone size: -; V gene: TRBV30; J gene: TRBJ1-1; CDR3 length: 17; D gene: TRBD1; CDR3 protein: CAWSVARTGGWNTEAFF; CDR3 DNA: TGTGCCTGGAGTGTAGCCCGGACAGGGGGGTGGAACACTGAAGCTTTCTTT
clone size: -; V gene: TRBV7-6; J gene: TRBJ2-5; CDR3 length: 15; D gene: -; CDR3 protein: CASSLGGIESETQYF; CDR3 DNA: TGTGCCAGCAGCTTAGGGGGGATTGAGTCAGAGACCCAGTACTTC
clone size: -; V gene: TRBV9; J gene: TRBJ2-5; CDR3 length: 13; D gene: -; CDR3 protein: CASSETVRETQYF; CDR3 DNA: TGTGCCAGCAGCGAGACGGTTAGGGAGACCCAGTACTTC
clone size: -; V gene: TRBV5-1; J gene: TRBJ2-7; CDR3 length: 17; D gene: TRBD1; CDR3 protein: CASSLMLGDRGSYEQYF; CDR3 DNA: TGCGCCAGCAGCTTGATGCTAGGGGACAGGGGTTCCTACGAGCAGTACTTC
clone size: -; V gene: TRBV5-1; J gene: TRBJ2-2; CDR3 length: 14; D gene: -; CDR3 protein: CASSLEGHTGELFF; CDR3 DNA: TGCGCCAGCAGCTTGGAAGGCCACACCGGGGAGCTGTTTTTT
clone size: -; V gene: TRBV7-2; J gene: TRBJ2-3; CDR3 length: 16; D gene: TRBD2; CDR3 protein: CASSPLAAGVAHTQYF; CDR3 DNA: TGTGCCAGCAGCCCCCTAGCAGCGGGGGTGGCCCATACGCAGTATTTT
clone size: -; V gene: TRBV7-2; J gene: TRBJ2-3; CDR3 length: 15; D gene: TRBD2; CDR3 protein: CASSLAGGFTDTQYF; CDR3 DNA: TGTGCCAGCAGCTTAGCGGGGGGGTTCACAGATACGCAGTATTTT
clone size: few; V gene: TRBV4-3; J gene: TRBJ1-1; CDR3 length: 13; D gene: -; CDR3 protein: CASSQGVNTEAFF; CDR3 DNA: TGCGCCAGCAGCCAGGGGGTGAACACTGAAGCTTTCTTT
clone size: -; V gene: TRBV7-6; J gene: TRBJ2-3; CDR3 length: 15; D gene: TRBD1; CDR3 protein: CASSLGTGETDTQYF; CDR3 DNA: TGTGCCAGCAGCCTGGGGACAGGGGAAACAGATACGCAGTATTTT
clone size: -; V gene: TRBV14; J gene: TRBJ2-2; CDR3 length: 17; D gene: -; CDR3 protein: CASSQELGHENTGELFF; CDR3 DNA: TGTGCCAGCAGCCAAGAATTGGGACATGAGAACACCGGGGAGCTGTTTTTT
clone size: -; V gene: TRBV15; J gene: TRBJ2-3; CDR3 length: 12; D gene: -; CDR3 protein: CATSRPGVAQYF; CDR3 DNA: TGTGCCACCAGCAGACCAGGGGTAGCGCAGTATTTT
clone size: -; V gene: TRBV7-2; J gene: TRBJ2-7; CDR3 length: 15; D gene: -; CDR3 protein: CASSLDGLPGYEQYF; CDR3 DNA: TGTGCCAGCAGCTTAGACGGACTCCCAGGGTACGAGCAGTACTTC
clone size: -; V gene: TRBV5-1; J gene: TRBJ2-7; CDR3 length: 15; D gene: -; CDR3 protein: CASSLGGAVTYEQYF; CDR3 DNA: TGCGCCAGCAGCTTGGGGGGGGCCGTCACCTACGAGCAGTACTTC
clone size: -; V gene: TRBV6-7; J gene: TRBJ1-6; CDR3 length: 16; D gene: TRBD1; CDR3 protein: CASSYCRQGHNSPLHF; CDR3 DNA: TGTGCCAGCAGTTACTGCCGACAGGGACATAATTCACCCCTCCACTTT
clone size: -; V gene: TRBV6-5; J gene: TRBJ1-5; CDR3 length: 15; D gene: TRBD1; CDR3 protein: CASSLDRGSNQPQHF; CDR3 DNA: TGTGCCAGCAGCTTAGACAGGGGTAGCAATCAGCCCCAGCATTTT
clone size: -; V gene: TRBV30; J gene: TRBJ2-7; CDR3 length: 15; D gene: TRBD2; CDR3 protein: CAWRNSGGPSYEQYF; CDR3 DNA: TGTGCCTGGAGAAATAGCGGGGGCCCGTCCTACGAGCAGTACTTC
clone size: -; V gene: TRBV7-9; J gene: TRBJ2-2; CDR3 length: 15; D gene: -; CDR3 protein: CASSPRVANTGELFF; CDR3 DNA: TGTGCCAGCAGCCCGAGGGTGGCGAACACCGGGGAGCTGTTTTTT
clone size: -; V gene: TRBV5-1; J gene: TRBJ2-1; CDR3 length: 17; D gene: TRBD2; CDR3 protein: CASSLDPGTSGGNEQFF; CDR3 DNA: TGCGCCAGCAGCTTGGACCCGGGGACTAGCGGGGGGAATGAGCAGTTCTTC
clone size: -; V gene: TRBV19; J gene: TRBJ1-1; CDR3 length: 14; D gene: -; CDR3 protein: CASSIGVRNTEAFF; CDR3 DNA: TGTGCCAGTAGTATAGGGGTGAGGAACACTGAAGCTTTCTTT
clone size: -; V gene: TRBV6-6; J gene: TRBJ2-7; CDR3 length: 13; D gene: -; CDR3 protein: CASTGQGGYEQYF; CDR3 DNA: TGTGCCAGCACCGGGCAGGGGGGTTACGAGCAGTACTTC
clone size: -; V gene: TRBV5-6; J gene: TRBJ1-2; CDR3 length: 15; D gene: TRBD1; CDR3 protein: CASSLPRVYRGDYTF; CDR3 DNA: TGTGCCAGCAGCTTGCCTCGGGTCTACAGGGGTGACTACACCTTC
clone size: -; V gene: TRBV18; J gene: TRBJ2-1; CDR3 length: 17; D gene: TRBD1; CDR3 protein: CASSPLTGTGSYNEQFF; CDR3 DNA: TGTGCCAGCTCACCACTAACCGGGACAGGTTCCTACAATGAGCAGTTCTTC
clone size: -; V gene: TRBV2; J gene: TRBJ2-7; CDR3 length: 13; D gene: TRBD1; CDR3 protein: CAARTGSSYEQYF; CDR3 DNA: TGTGCCGCGCGGACAGGGAGCTCCTACGAGCAGTACTTC
clone size: -; V gene: TRBV7-2; J gene: TRBJ2-1; CDR3 length: 15; D gene: -; CDR3 protein: CASSLGLGRAGEQFF; CDR3 DNA: TGTGCCAGCAGCTTAGGCTTGGGGCGAGCGGGTGAGCAGTTCTTC
clone size: -; V gene: TRBV6-1; J gene: TRBJ1-4; CDR3 length: 15; D gene: -; CDR3 protein: CASRPARARDEKLFF; CDR3 DNA: TGTGCCAGCAGACCGGCGAGGGCGCGGGATGAAAAACTGTTTTTT
clone size: few; V gene: TRBV9; J gene: TRBJ1-6; CDR3 length: 14; D gene: -; CDR3 protein: CASSVRGDNSPLHF; CDR3 DNA: TGTGCCAGCAGCGTACGCGGGGATAATTCACCCCTCCACTTT
clone size: -; V gene: TRBV7-8; J gene: TRBJ2-7; CDR3 length: 17; D gene: TRBD1; CDR3 protein: CASSSIQGARLLYEQYF; CDR3 DNA: TGTGCCAGCAGCTCCATTCAGGGGGCGCGACTCCTCTACGAGCAGTACTTC
clone size: -; V gene: TRBV7-9; J gene: TRBJ2-1; CDR3 length: 11; D gene: -; CDR3 protein: CASTQTLEQFF; CDR3 DNA: TGTGCCAGCACCCAGACTCTGGAGCAGTTCTTC
clone size: -; V gene: TRBV5-4; J gene: TRBJ2-5; CDR3 length: 14; D gene: -; CDR3 protein: CASNQDGPWGAQYF; CDR3 DNA: TGTGCCAGCAACCAAGACGGCCCCTGGGGGGCCCAGTACTTC
clone size: -; V gene: TRBV4-1; J gene: TRBJ1-4; CDR3 length: 17; D gene: -; CDR3 protein: CASSQDGAYATNEKLFF; CDR3 DNA: TGCGCCAGCAGCCAAGACGGAGCGTATGCAACTAATGAAAAACTGTTTTTT
clone size: -; V gene: TRBV5-1; J gene: TRBJ2-7; CDR3 length: 13; D gene: -; CDR3 protein: CASSLGPSLEQYF; CDR3 DNA: TGCGCCAGCAGCTTGGGCCCCTCCTTGGAGCAGTACTTC
clone size: -; V gene: TRBV7-2; J gene: TRBJ1-3; CDR3 length: 15; D gene: -; CDR3 protein: CASSLGSGGGNTIYF; CDR3 DNA: TGTGCCAGCAGCTTAGGGAGTGGGGGAGGAAACACCATATATTTT
clone size: -; V gene: TRBV27; J gene: TRBJ2-3; CDR3 length: 12; D gene: -; CDR3 protein: CASRTRLDTQYF; CDR3 DNA: TGTGCCAGCAGAACGCGATTAGATACGCAGTATTTT
clone size: -; V gene: TRBV30; J gene: TRBJ2-2; CDR3 length: 11; D gene: -; CDR3 protein: CAWSLTGELFF; CDR3 DNA: TGTGCCTGGAGTCTAACCGGGGAGCTGTTTTTT
clone size: -; V gene: TRBV27; J gene: TRBJ1-4; CDR3 length: 14; D gene: -; CDR3 protein: CASSSRVYAEKLFF; CDR3 DNA: TGTGCCAGCAGTTCCAGGGTATATGCGGAAAAACTGTTTTTT
clone size: once; V gene: TRBV6-5; J gene: TRBJ1-5; CDR3 length: 12; D gene: -; CDR3 protein: CASSPPSGPQHF; CDR3 DNA: TGTGCCAGCAGCCCCCCCTCGGGGCCCCAGCATTTT